A single sample is the source of the 3 T cell receptor beta chains below, sequenced in a study of blood T cell repertoires in COVID-19. Profiling relied on immunoSEQ multiplex PCR, and the TCRdb table lists in-frame clones only, not all of them. Of about 130,000 clones in the sample, 84% were seen once. Specimen: peripheral blood. The receptors originated from a woman older than 75 with acute or convalescent COVID-19.

This sequence joins TRBV5-6 and TRBJ2-3; TRBD2 matches 8 bases. The ends lost 4 bases at V and 2 bases at J; junction bases unmatched: 12. This CDR3 has 17 residues. In germline, CDR1 is SGHDT, CDR2 YYEEEE. The DNA of the CDR3 is TGTGCCAGCAGCGGGGGACTAGGCGGGACGATCACAGATACGCAGTATTTT. This codes for CASSGGLGGTITDTQYF.

The chain employs TRBV4-1 and TRBJ2-3, with TRBD2 matching over 9 bases. Germline CDR1 MGHRA, CDR2 YSYEKL. V shed 4 bases and J 2 bases; nucleotides not matched to a gene: 1. The CDR3 runs to 14 residues. Written as DNA, the CDR3 is TGCGCCAGCAGCCTAGCGGGAGCCACAGATACGCAGTATTTT. Its protein is CASSLAGATDTQYF.

The chain has TRBV10-2 and TRBJ2-5, with D possibly being TRBD1 (6 bases). Germline values: CDR1 WSHSY, CDR2 SAAADI. The CDR3 has 14 residues. With 7 bases removed from V and 1 base from J, the gap between germline ends came to 13 bases. In nucleotides, the CDR3 is TGCGCCAGCACCCAACAGGGCCTCCAAGAGACCCAGTACTTC. Translating it yields CASTQQGLQETQYF.